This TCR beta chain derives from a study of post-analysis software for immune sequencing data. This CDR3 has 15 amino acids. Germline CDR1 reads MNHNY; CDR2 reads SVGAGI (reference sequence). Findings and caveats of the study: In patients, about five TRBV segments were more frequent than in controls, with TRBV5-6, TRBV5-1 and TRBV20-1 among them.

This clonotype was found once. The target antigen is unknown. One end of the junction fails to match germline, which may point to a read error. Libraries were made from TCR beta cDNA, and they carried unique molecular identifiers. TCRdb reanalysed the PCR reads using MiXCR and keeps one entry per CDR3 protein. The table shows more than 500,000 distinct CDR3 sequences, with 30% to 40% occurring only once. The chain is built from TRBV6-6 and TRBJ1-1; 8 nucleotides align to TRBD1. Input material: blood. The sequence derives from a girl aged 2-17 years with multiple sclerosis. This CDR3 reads CANSYPTGVNTEAFF. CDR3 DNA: TGTGCCAACAGTTACCCGACAGGGGTGAACACTGAAGCTTTCTTT.